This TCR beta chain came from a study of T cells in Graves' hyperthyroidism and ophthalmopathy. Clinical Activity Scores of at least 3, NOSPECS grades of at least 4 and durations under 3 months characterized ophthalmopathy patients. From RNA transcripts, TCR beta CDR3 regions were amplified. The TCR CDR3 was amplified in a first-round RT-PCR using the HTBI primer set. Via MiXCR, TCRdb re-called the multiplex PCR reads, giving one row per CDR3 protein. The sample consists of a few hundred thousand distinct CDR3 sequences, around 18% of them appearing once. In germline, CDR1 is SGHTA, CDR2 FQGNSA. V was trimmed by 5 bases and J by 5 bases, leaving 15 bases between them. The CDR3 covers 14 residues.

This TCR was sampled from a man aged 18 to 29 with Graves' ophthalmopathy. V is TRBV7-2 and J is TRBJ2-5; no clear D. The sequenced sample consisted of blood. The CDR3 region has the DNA TGTGCCAGCAGCCTCCTTGGCGGAAGGGAGACCCAGTACTTC. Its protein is CASSLLGGRETQYF.